Below, 31 T cell receptor beta chains from the same sample are listed, as sequenced in a study of regulatory T cells in long-lasting Graves disease. Time point meaning: newly diagnosed GD, antithyroid drugs for less than 3 months. The TCR library was made from RNA that had been extracted from PBMCs in TRIzol. The TCR beta library used iRepertoire HTBI primers with Arm-PCR amplification of CDR3. Each CDR3 protein gets one entry after TCRdb re-called the multiplex PCR reads with MiXCR. Of about 210,000 distinct CDR3 sequences in the sample, about 19% were seen once. These records were also assigned to another study, of T cells in Graves' hyperthyroidism and ophthalmopathy.

The sample was peripheral blood mononuclear cells (PBMCs), taken at new diagnosis, from a patient treated with antithyroid drugs. Receptors were obtained from a young woman with Graves disease.

This clonotype was recorded at least ten times. This chain links TRBV24-1 with TRBJ2-2; D might be TRBD1 (6 bases). This CDR3 is 15 amino acids long. V was shortened by 2 bases and J by 5 bases, with 11 bases between the two germline ends. Germline assignment: CDR1 KGHDR and CDR2 SFDVKD. CDR3 residues: CATSDSQGGTGELFF. CDR3 sequence (DNA): TGTGCCACCAGTGATTCACAGGGTGGAACCGGGGAGCTGTTTTTT.

The chain joins TRBV20-1 to TRBJ1-5; 9 nucleotides match TRBD1. This CDR3 comprises 14 residues. V lost 7 bases and J lost 6; bases outside the gene matches: 10. CDR1 and CDR2 (germline): DFQATT, SNEGSKA (reference sequence). The CDR3 sequence is CSVQRTGEGQPQHF. In nucleotides, the CDR3 is TGCAGTGTGCAAAGGACAGGGGAGGGTCAGCCCCAGCATTTT.

This clonotype was counted ten times or more. V usage is TRBV28 and J usage is TRBJ2-1; 8 nucleotides align to TRBD2. Unmatched junction bases numbered 5, after V lost 5 bases and J lost 5 bases. This CDR3 is built from 14 residues. Germline V gene lookup returns CDR1 MDHEN and CDR2 SYDVKM. This chain's CDR3 is CASSGSGADNEQFF. CDR3 coding DNA: TGTGCCAGCAGTGGTAGCGGGGCGGACAATGAGCAGTTCTTC.

This clonotype has at least ten counts. The V gene is TRBV2, the J gene TRBJ1-2, with D unresolved. The CDR3 has 13 amino acids. Germline V gives CDR1 SNHLY, CDR2 FYNNEI. V shed 7 bases and J shed 8 bases, with 17 bases lying between them. For the CDR3, the DNA is TGTGCCAGCACTAACGACGCCTCCTGGGGCTACACCTTC. Translated: CASTNDASWGYTF.

This clonotype was counted ten times or more. This chain joins TRBV7-6 and TRBJ1-5; D remains ambiguous. The CDR3 is made up of 13 amino acids. Germline CDR1 is SGHVS and CDR2 is FNYEAQ. V gave up 2 bases and J gave up 9 bases, with 11 bases separating them. This CDR3 reads CASSLSGGGPQHF. CDR3 in DNA: TGTGCCAGCAGCTTAAGTGGCGGCGGGCCCCAGCATTTT.

The chain carries TRBV15 and TRBJ2-7, with 10 bases lining up with TRBD1. Germline trimming cut 6 bases from V and 5 bases from J; bases unmatched to any gene: 10. CDR1 is LNHNV, CDR2 YYDKDF, per germline (reference sequence). CDR3 size: 15 residues. The CDR3 sequence: CATSRRDRGSNEQYF. The CDR3 coding sequence is TGTGCCACCAGTCGGAGGGACAGGGGCTCGAACGAGCAGTACTTC. The whole variable domain, remainder taken from reference TRBV15 and TRBJ2-7, is DAMVIQNPRYQVTQFGKPVTLSCSQTLNHNVMYWYQQKSSQAPKLLFHYYDKDFNNEADTPDNFQSRRPNTSFCFLDIRSPGLGDTAMYLCATSRRDRGSNEQYFGPGTRLTVT.

This clonotype was observed a few times. A much larger clone differs from this one at a single base, so this may be a read error. J is TRBJ2-1 and V is TRBV27; D ambiguous. There are 15 residues in the CDR3. From germline, CDR1 is MNHEY and CDR2 SMNVEV (reference sequence). DNA of the CDR3: TGTGCCAGCAGTGCCACTATAGGAGTATACAATGAGCAGTCCTTC. This codes for CASSATIGVYNEQSF.

This clonotype occurred many times. The chain couples TRBV5-1 to TRBJ2-1; the match to TRBD2 covers 9 bases. J was trimmed by 4 bases and V by 0 bases; bases with no gene match: 11. This CDR3 is 18 amino acids long. The germline V gene encodes CDR1 SGHRS and CDR2 YFSETQ. CDR3 residues: CASSLGLSSGDEYNEQFF. The CDR3 DNA reads TGCGCCAGCAGCTTGGGGCTGTCTAGCGGGGATGAATACAATGAGCAGTTCTTC.

At least ten counts were recorded for this clonotype. The chain links TRBV20-1 to TRBJ2-7; no clear D. Germline CDR1 is DFQATT and CDR2 is SNEGSKA (reference sequence). The V gene lost 2 bases and the J gene lost 0 bases, with 14 bases spanning the gap. The CDR3 consists of 15 residues. CDR3 sequence reads: CSARRLETSSYEQYF. CDR3 nucleotides: TGCAGTGCTAGAAGGCTAGAAACCAGCTCCTACGAGCAGTACTTC.

In its sample, this clonotype was seen many times. V gene TRBV2 combines with J gene TRBJ2-1, with 11 bases lining up with TRBD2. The CDR3 has 17 residues. Per the germline V gene, CDR1 is SNHLY and CDR2 is FYNNEI. V dropped 4 bases and J dropped 5; count of bases not matched to a gene: 10. The CDR3 here is CASSGGRLAGGDNEQFF. The CDR3 nucleotides read TGTGCCAGCAGTGGCGGCCGTCTAGCGGGAGGAGACAATGAGCAGTTCTTC.

This clonotype was counted at least ten times. The chain joins TRBV28 to TRBJ2-3; tentatively, D is TRBD1 or TRBD2 (5 bases each). CDR3 length equals 14 residues. Germline V gene data show CDR1 as MDHEN and CDR2 as SYDVKM. Trimming removed 6 bases from V and 4 bases from J, with 14 bases in between. The DNA for the CDR3 is TGTGCCAGCAGGGGACCTTCAACGCCAGATACGCAGTATTTT. Protein: CASRGPSTPDTQYF.

This clonotype has ten or more counts. This chain links TRBV28 with TRBJ1-2; no clear D gene. The CDR3 covers 15 residues. The germline V gene has CDR1 MDHEN and CDR2 SYDVKM. V lost 6 bases, J lost 4 bases, and 18 bases lay in between. CDR3 region: CASREKKLGIYGYTF. The CDR3 bases are TGTGCCAGCAGGGAAAAGAAATTGGGTATCTATGGCTACACCTTC.

This clonotype was seen repeatedly, ten times or more. This chain uses TRBV7-9 with TRBJ2-2; D is unresolved. Trimming pared 5 bases from V and 6 bases from J, leaving 7 bases between. The CDR3 loop spans 12 amino acids. Germline CDR1 reads SEHNR; CDR2 reads FQNEAQ (reference sequence). Here the CDR3 reads CASSLPSGELFF. CDR3 sequence (DNA): TGTGCCAGCAGCCTACCCTCCGGGGAGCTGTTTTTT.

This clonotype was observed many times. The chain has TRBV6-1 and TRBJ1-6; D gene ambiguous. Looked up from germline, CDR1 is MNHNS and CDR2 is SASEGT. This CDR3 is built from 14 residues. The V and J ends lost 8 bases and 0 bases respectively, with 8 bases between them. The CDR3 loop is CASGISSYNSPLHF. DNA of the CDR3: TGTGCCAGCGGGATTAGCTCCTATAATTCACCCCTCCACTTT.

This clonotype was picked up many times. CDR3 sequence (DNA): TGTGCCAGCAGTGAAAACAGGGGCTTTTACACCTTC. Amino acid sequence: CASSENRGFYTF. The V and J genes are TRBV6-1 and TRBJ1-2; 7 bases map to TRBD1. J gave up 11 bases and V 2 bases, and 5 bases lay outside the gene matches. This CDR3 has 12 residues. Germline CDR1 and CDR2: MNHNS and SASEGT.

The sample holds many counts of this clonotype. The chain joins TRBV3-1 to TRBJ2-5; maybe TRBD2 (6 bases). The CDR3 length is 14 residues. Trimming stripped 2 bases from V and 7 bases from J, with 14 bases between. Germline V gene data show CDR1 as LGHDT and CDR2 as YNNKEL (reference sequence). In DNA form, the CDR3 reads TGTGCCAGCAGCCAACAGACGGGAGAAGGGACCCAGTACTTC. Translation: CASSQQTGEGTQYF.

This clonotype has a count of ten or more. The chain has TRBV6-1 and TRBJ1-6, with TRBD1 matching over 7 bases. The CDR3 covers 15 residues. Germline trimming cut 5 bases from V and 4 bases from J; bases unmatched to any gene: 5. From germline, CDR1 is MNHNS and CDR2 SASEGT. CDR3 bases: TGTGCCAGCAGTATGGGACAGATTTATAATTCACCCCTCCACTTT. The encoded protein is CASSMGQIYNSPLHF.

This clonotype came up many times. J is TRBJ2-2 and V is TRBV7-9; 7 bases are shared with TRBD2. Germline V gene data show CDR1 as SEHNR and CDR2 as FQNEAQ (reference sequence). The J segment lost 4 bases and the V segment lost 4 bases, leaving 15 bases of the junction unmatched. This CDR3 has 18 residues. CDR3 nucleotide sequence: TGTGCCAGCAGCTACACGCCCTCGGGACTATCAGGCACCGGGGAGCTGTTTTTT. Protein sequence: CASSYTPSGLSGTGELFF. The entire variable domain, with the rest obtained from reference TRBV7-9 and TRBJ2-2, is as follows: DTGVSQNPRHKITKRGQNVTFRCDPISEHNRLYWYRQTLGQGPEFLTYFQNEAQLEKSRLLSDRFSAERPKGSFSTLEIQRTEQGDSAMYLCASSYTPSGLSGTGELFFGEGSRLTVL.

Of note for this clonotype: A much larger clone differs from this one at a single base, so this may be a read error. The conserved final phenylalanine or tryptophan is absent from the CDR3, which likely points to a read error. The J gene is TRBJ2-7, the V gene TRBV6-1, with 8 bases aligning to TRBD1. The germline V gene encodes CDR1 MNHNS and CDR2 SASEGT. The ends lost 4 bases at V and 5 bases at J; junction bases unmatched: 4. The CDR3 spans 13 residues. CDR3 sequence: CASSGQGSHEQYL. CDR3 nucleotides: TGTGCCAGCAGTGGACAGGGGAGCCACGAGCAGTACCTC.

This clonotype has at least ten counts. V usage is TRBV13 and J usage is TRBJ1-1; TRBD1 is a possible D gene (6 bases). Trimming shortened V by 5 bases and J by 0 bases, and 13 bases separated the two germline ends. CDR3 size: 15 residues. CDR1 PRHDT and CDR2 FYEKMQ come from the germline V gene (reference sequence). This CDR3 reads CASSQRTDMNTEAFF. CDR3 coding DNA: TGTGCCAGCAGCCAGAGGACAGACATGAACACTGAAGCTTTCTTT.

Ten or more counts support this clonotype. This chain uses TRBV28 with TRBJ2-7, with D perhaps matching TRBD1 (7 bases). Trimming cost V 6 bases and J 0 bases, with 15 bases left between them. Germline lookup yields CDR1 MDHEN and CDR2 SYDVKM. There are 15 residues in the CDR3. The CDR3, as DNA: TGTGCCAGCAGCATGACAGGGAGGAGCTCCTACGAGCAGTACTTC. Translated, it gives CASSMTGRSSYEQYF.

At least ten counts were recorded for this clonotype. The chain carries TRBV12-3 or TRBV12-4 and TRBJ2-4, with D hard to call. V lost 0 bases, J lost 1 base, and 7 bases lay in between. The length of the CDR3 is 15 residues. CDR3 sequence: CASSLAAGAKNIQYF. CDR3 nucleotide sequence: TGTGCCAGCAGTTTAGCGGCTGGGGCCAAAAACATTCAGTACTTC.

This clonotype came up many times. This chain connects TRBV7-9 to TRBJ2-2; D unresolved. Germline lookup yields CDR1 SEHNR and CDR2 FQNEAQ (reference sequence). There are 13 residues in the CDR3. V dropped 2 bases and J dropped 4 bases, with 5 bases sitting between them. CDR3: CASSLQVTGELFF. In DNA, the CDR3 is TGTGCCAGCAGCTTACAGGTCACCGGGGAGCTGTTTTTT.

This clonotype has a count of ten or more. The chain has TRBV6-1 and TRBJ1-1, with D tentatively TRBD1 (5 bases). This CDR3 has 14 residues. V was shortened by 8 bases and J by 6 bases, with 19 bases between the two germline ends. Germline loops: CDR1 MNHNS, CDR2 SASEGT. The CDR3 region is CASSDSGGLAEAFF. As DNA, the CDR3 is TGTGCCAGCTCTGACTCGGGGGGTTTGGCTGAAGCTTTCTTT.

In its sample, this clonotype was seen many times. The chain couples TRBV30 to TRBJ1-4; tentative D call: TRBD1 (6 bases). This CDR3 spans 14 amino acids. Trimming shortened V by 2 bases and J by 6 bases, and 13 bases separated the two germline ends. Germline V gene sequence: CDR1 GTSNPN, CDR2 SVGIG (reference sequence). In DNA, the CDR3 is TGTGCCTGGAGTCGCGGGGGCGCCGATGAAAAACTGTTTTTT. Translated: CAWSRGGADEKLFF.

This clonotype was picked up many times. The chain employs TRBV30 and TRBJ1-1; D is possibly TRBD1 (5 bases). CDR3 size: 11 residues. CDR1 is GTSNPN, CDR2 SVGIG, per germline (reference sequence). V dropped 5 bases and J dropped 5 bases, with 9 bases sitting between them. The CDR3 region has the DNA TGTGCCTGGGCGGGGGGGACTGAAGCTTTCTTT. Its translation is CAWAGGTEAFF.

This clonotype was detected many times. The V gene is TRBV12-3 or TRBV12-4, the J gene TRBJ1-1, with a weak D call TRBD1 (6 bases). The germline V and J ends were trimmed by 6 bases and 4 bases, with 15 bases remaining between them. This CDR3 is built from 14 residues. CDR3 in DNA: TGTGCCAGCAGGAACAGGGAGCGGAGCACTGAAGCTTTCTTT. Translating gives CASRNRERSTEAFF.

This clonotype was recorded many times. The gene calls are TRBV11-3 and TRBJ2-7, with D unresolved. CDR3 length: 12 amino acids. V lost 1 base, J lost 6 bases, and 7 bases lay in between. Per the germline V gene, CDR1 is SGHNT and CDR2 is YENEEA. CDR3 amino acids: CASSLVWSEQYF. In DNA form, the CDR3 reads TGTGCCAGCAGCTTAGTCTGGTCCGAGCAGTACTTC.

This clonotype was seen at least ten times. This rearrangement joins TRBV6-1 to TRBJ2-7; 7 bases are shared with TRBD1. V trimming: 11 bases; J trimming: 0 bases; junction bases outside the gene matches: 10. Germline V gives CDR1 MNHNS, CDR2 SASEGT. This CDR3 spans 14 amino acids. The CDR3 sequence: CACAPGQPSYEQYF. CDR3 DNA sequence: TGTGCCTGCGCGCCGGGACAGCCCTCCTACGAGCAGTACTTC.

There are many counts of this clonotype. V gene TRBV28 combines with J gene TRBJ1-1; perhaps TRBD1 as D (6 bases). V lost 9 bases and J lost 7, with 15 bases in between. CDR3 length: 12 residues. The germline V gene encodes CDR1 MDHEN and CDR2 SYDVKM. The CDR3 sequence: CASGQPPLEAFF. The CDR3 DNA reads TGTGCCAGTGGACAGCCACCGCTTGAAGCTTTCTTT. Variable domain in full (rest from reference TRBV28 and TRBJ1-1): DVKVTQSSRYLVKRTGEKVFLECVQDMDHENMFWYRQDPGLGLRLIYFSYDVKMKEKGDIPEGYSVSREKKERFSLILESASTNQTSMYLCASGQPPLEAFFGQGTRLTVV.

This clonotype has a count of ten or more. V is TRBV29-1 and J is TRBJ1-1, with 7 positions matching TRBD1. The V and J ends lost 7 bases and 0 bases, in that order; junction bases with no gene match: 5. This CDR3 spans 13 amino acids. Germline V gene sequence: CDR1 SQVTM, CDR2 ANQGSEA. In DNA, the CDR3 is TGCAGCGCACAGGACAGGTTGAACACTGAAGCTTTCTTT. Translation: CSAQDRLNTEAFF. The whole variable domain, remainder taken from reference TRBV29-1 and TRBJ1-1, is SAVISQKPSRDICQRGTSLTIQCQVDSQVTMMFWYRQQPGQSLTLIATANQGSEATYESGFVIDKFPISRPNLTFSTLTVSNMSPEDSSIYLCSAQDRLNTEAFFGQGTRLTVV.